These T cell receptor beta chains were read from a single sample in a study of T cell repertoires in cytomegalovirus infection. TCRdb itself ran the reads through MiXCR, one entry per CDR3 protein. The data show roughly 800,000 distinct CDR3 sequences, almost 30% seen once. No antigens are known for them. Sequencing was performed on cultured CD8+ T cells from PBMCs, taken from culture after CMV antigen stimulation. The receptors come from a human donor in good health (CMV status not recorded). Some clones in this sample may be carry-over from other donors' samples. Each CDR3 is given without its conserved first and last residue. Each record gives: CDR3 protein, J gene, V gene.

CDR3 protein: ASSFFSVRDGLNTEAF
J gene: TRBJ1-1
V gene: TRBV27

CDR3 protein: ASRGTSGGAGAGELF
J gene: TRBJ2-2
V gene: TRBV2

CDR3 protein: ASTPLGFSEAF
J gene: TRBJ1-1
V gene: TRBV12-3/TRBV12-4

CDR3 protein: ASSQDWGTLRLMGTEAF
J gene: TRBJ1-1
V gene: TRBV14

CDR3 protein: ASSPPGQGKPQH
J gene: TRBJ1-5
V gene: TRBV7-9

CDR3 protein: ASSLPPGQGSNEQF
J gene: TRBJ2-1
V gene: TRBV6-1

CDR3 protein: ASSSLRRQGNTGELF
J gene: TRBJ2-2
V gene: TRBV6-2/TRBV6-3

CDR3 protein: SAREKDHYGYT
J gene: TRBJ1-2
V gene: TRBV20-1

CDR3 protein: ASSLQGPNTEAF
J gene: TRBJ1-1
V gene: TRBV7-8

CDR3 protein: ASSEYPGWETQY
J gene: TRBJ2-5
V gene: TRBV6-1

CDR3 protein: ASSLSSQWGNTIY
J gene: TRBJ1-3
V gene: TRBV28

CDR3 protein: ASSLRGTGVGNEQY
J gene: TRBJ2-7
V gene: TRBV7-8

CDR3 protein: ASSSNSNTEAF
J gene: TRBJ1-1
V gene: TRBV5-4

CDR3 protein: ATSPSLTAINEQF
J gene: TRBJ2-1
V gene: TRBV15

CDR3 protein: ASSPTSGGFYNEQF
J gene: TRBJ2-1
V gene: TRBV7-6

CDR3 protein: ASSPSIDRATEAF
J gene: TRBJ1-1
V gene: TRBV27

CDR3 protein: ASSHNPLAGGNEQF
J gene: TRBJ2-1
V gene: TRBV4-1

CDR3 protein: ASSPGPSPSLEAF
J gene: TRBJ1-1
V gene: TRBV19

CDR3 protein: ASSLAGRSSYNEQF
J gene: TRBJ2-1
V gene: TRBV11-3

CDR3 protein: SARFGGSLNTEAF
J gene: TRBJ1-1
V gene: TRBV20-1

CDR3 protein: ASSSRTGGYSGNTIY
J gene: TRBJ1-3
V gene: TRBV7-2

CDR3 protein: ASRKIRTSGGGGAGELF
J gene: TRBJ2-2
V gene: TRBV10-1

CDR3 protein: ASSGKEGSRETQY
J gene: TRBJ2-5
V gene: TRBV6-2/TRBV6-3

CDR3 protein: ASSISRNNSPLH
J gene: TRBJ1-6
V gene: TRBV19